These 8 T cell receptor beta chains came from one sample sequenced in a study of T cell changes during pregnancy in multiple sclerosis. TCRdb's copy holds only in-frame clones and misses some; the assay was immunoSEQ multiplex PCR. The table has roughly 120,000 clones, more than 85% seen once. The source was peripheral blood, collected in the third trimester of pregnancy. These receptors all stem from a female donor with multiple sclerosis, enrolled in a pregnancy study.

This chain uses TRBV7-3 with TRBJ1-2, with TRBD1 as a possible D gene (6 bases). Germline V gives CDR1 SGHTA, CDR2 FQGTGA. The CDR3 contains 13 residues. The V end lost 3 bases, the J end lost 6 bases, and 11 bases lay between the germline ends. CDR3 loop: CASSFQNRDGYTF. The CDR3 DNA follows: TGTGCCAGCAGCTTCCAAAACAGGGATGGCTACACCTTC.

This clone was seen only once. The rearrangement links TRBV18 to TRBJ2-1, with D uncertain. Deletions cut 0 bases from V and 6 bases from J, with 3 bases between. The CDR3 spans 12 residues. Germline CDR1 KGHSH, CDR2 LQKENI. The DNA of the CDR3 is TGTGCCAGCTCACCACCGGCCAATGAGCAGTTCTTC. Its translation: CASSPPANEQFF.

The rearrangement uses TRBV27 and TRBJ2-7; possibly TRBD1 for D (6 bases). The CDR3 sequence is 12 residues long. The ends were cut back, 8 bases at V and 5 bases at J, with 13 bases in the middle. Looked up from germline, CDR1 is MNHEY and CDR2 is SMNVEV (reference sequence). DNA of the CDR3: TGTGCCAGCTCGTCAGGGGTCCACGAGCAGTACTTC. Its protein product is CASSSGVHEQYF.

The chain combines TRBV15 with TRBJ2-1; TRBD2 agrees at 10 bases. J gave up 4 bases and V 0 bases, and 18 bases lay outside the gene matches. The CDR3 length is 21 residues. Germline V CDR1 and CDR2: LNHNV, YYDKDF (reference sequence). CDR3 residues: CATSRDPPSVGAGGIYNEQFF. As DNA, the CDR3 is TGTGCCACCAGCAGAGATCCCCCTAGTGTGGGAGCGGGGGGGATTTACAATGAGCAGTTCTTC.

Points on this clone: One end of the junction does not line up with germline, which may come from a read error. The CDR3 DNA reads as TGTGCCAGCAGCGGAGAGACAGGTAAGGGGGTTAGCTCGCTTGGGGCTCCAACCTTC. It codes for CASSGETGKGVSSLGAPTF. This chain uses TRBV9 with TRBJ2-7, with D possibly TRBD1 on 6 matching bases. Germline assignment: CDR1 SGDLS and CDR2 YYNGEE. The CDR3 contains 19 residues.

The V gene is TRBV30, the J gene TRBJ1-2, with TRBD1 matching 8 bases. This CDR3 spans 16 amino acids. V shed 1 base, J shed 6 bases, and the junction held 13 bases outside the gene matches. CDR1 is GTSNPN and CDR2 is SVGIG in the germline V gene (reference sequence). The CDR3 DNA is TGTGCCTGGAGTGGCGCAGGGGGCGTTAGTAGAAATGGCTACACCTTC. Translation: CAWSGAGGVSRNGYTF.

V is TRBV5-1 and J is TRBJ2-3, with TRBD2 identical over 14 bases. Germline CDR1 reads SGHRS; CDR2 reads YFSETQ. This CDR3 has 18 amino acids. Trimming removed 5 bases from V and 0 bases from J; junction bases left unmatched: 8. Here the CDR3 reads CASRFPGTSGSSTDTQYF. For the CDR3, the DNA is TGCGCCAGCAGATTTCCCGGGACTAGCGGGAGTAGCACAGATACGCAGTATTTT.

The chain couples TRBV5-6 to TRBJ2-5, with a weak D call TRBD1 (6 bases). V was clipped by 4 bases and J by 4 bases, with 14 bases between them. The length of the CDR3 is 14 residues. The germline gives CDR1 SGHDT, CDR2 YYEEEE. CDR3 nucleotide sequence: TGTGCCAGCAGCATCGCCGGGACACCAGAGACCCAGTACTTC. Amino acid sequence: CASSIAGTPETQYF.